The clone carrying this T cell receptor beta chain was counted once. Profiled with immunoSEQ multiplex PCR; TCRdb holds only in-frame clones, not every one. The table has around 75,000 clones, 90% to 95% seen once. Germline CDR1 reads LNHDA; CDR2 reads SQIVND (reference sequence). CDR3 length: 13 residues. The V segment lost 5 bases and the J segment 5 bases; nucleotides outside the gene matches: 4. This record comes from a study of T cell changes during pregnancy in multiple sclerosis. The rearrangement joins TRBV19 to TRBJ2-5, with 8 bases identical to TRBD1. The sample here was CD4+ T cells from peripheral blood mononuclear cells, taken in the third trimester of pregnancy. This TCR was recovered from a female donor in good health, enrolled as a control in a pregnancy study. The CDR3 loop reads CASSPGGLETQYF. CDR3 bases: TGTGCCAGTAGTCCAGGGGGCCTGGAGACCCAGTACTTC.